The rows below give T cell receptor beta chains drawn from one sample of a study of post-analysis software for immune sequencing data. TCRdb independently ran MiXCR on the PCR reads; one entry per CDR3 protein. The sample has more than 500,000 distinct CDR3 sequences; approximately 31% are singletons. The sample taken for sequencing was blood. The receptors were gathered from a girl aged 2-17 years with multiple sclerosis. CDR3s include the opening cysteine and the closing phenylalanine or tryptophan. The order of the fields is V gene, clone size, D gene, J gene, CDR3 protein, CDR3 DNA. A D gene is named only where the DNA matches it firmly. Rows give clone size only sometimes, using once, few, many, or a class for an expanded clone.

>TRBV7-9|few|-|TRBJ2-1
CASSLVGGRDEQFF
TGTGCCAGCAGCTTAGTAGGTGGAAGAGATGAGCAGTTCTTC
>TRBV29-1|-|TRBD1|TRBJ1-1
CSGQQGGNTEAFF
TGCAGCGGTCAACAGGGGGGGAACACTGAAGCTTTCTTT
>TRBV12-3/TRBV12-4|-|-|TRBJ1-2
CASLPGAGYGYTF
TGTGCCAGCCTCCCGGGGGCAGGCTATGGCTACACCTTC
>TRBV20-1|few|-|TRBJ2-3
CSARCRDSTDTQYF
TGCAGTGCTAGATGCCGGGACTCCACAGATACGCAGTATTTT
>TRBV28|-|TRBD1|TRBJ2-1
CASSLWWVQDRESSYNEQFF
TGTGCCAGCAGTTTATGGTGGGTACAGGACAGGGAAAGCTCCTACAATGAGCAGTTCTTC
>TRBV29-1|-|-|TRBJ2-6
CSVVSSGANVMTF
TGCAGCGTCGTCAGCTCTGGGGCCAACGTCATGACTTTC
>TRBV10-3|few|-|TRBJ2-7
CAISESELSYEQYF
TGTGCCATCAGTGAGTCTGAGTTATCCTACGAGCAGTACTTC
>TRBV5-1|few|TRBD1|TRBJ1-1
CASSPGQGARNTEAFF
TGCGCCAGCAGCCCCGGACAGGGGGCTAGGAACACTGAAGCTTTCTTT
>TRBV10-3|-|-|TRBJ2-7
CAICEGANEQYF
TGTGCCATCTGTGAGGGAGCGAACGAGCAGTACTTC
>TRBV12-3/TRBV12-4|few|-|TRBJ2-3
CASSASGTQYF
TGTGCCAGCAGCGCGAGTGGTACGCAGTATTTT
>TRBV10-2|few|TRBD2|TRBJ2-3
CASLPGLAGPSTDTQYF
TGCGCCAGCCTCCCGGGACTAGCGGGGCCGAGCACAGATACGCAGTATTTT
>TRBV11-2|few|TRBD1|TRBJ1-2
CASSRQTGLGYTF
TGTGCCAGCAGCCGACAGACAGGGTTGGGCTACACCTTC
>TRBV7-9|-|-|TRBJ2-7
CASSLEEGFTYEQYF
TGTGCCAGCAGCTTAGAGGAAGGGTTTACCTACGAGCAGTACTTC
>TRBV12-3/TRBV12-4|many|-|TRBJ2-5
CASRAGPRETQYF
TGTGCCAGCAGGGCGGGTCCGCGGGAGACCCAGTACTTC
>TRBV20-1|few|-|TRBJ2-7
CSAHRGGSYEQYF
TGCAGTGCCCACAGGGGGGGTTCCTACGAGCAGTACTTC
>TRBV20-1|-|TRBD2|TRBJ2-7
CSAGGLADNYYEQYF
TGCAGTGCTGGCGGACTAGCGGATAACTATTACGAGCAGTACTTC
>TRBV24-1|-|-|TRBJ2-5
CATSDRGRQGGLETQYF
TGTGCCACCAGTGATAGGGGTCGGCAAGGAGGGTTAGAGACCCAGTACTTC
>TRBV3-1|few|-|TRBJ2-7
CASSQEHRVSYEQYF
TGTGCCAGCAGCCAAGAACACAGGGTCTCCTACGAGCAGTACTTC
>TRBV7-2|few|TRBD2|TRBJ2-5
CASSLGVAGGETQYF
TGTGCCAGCAGCTTAGGGGTAGCGGGGGGAGAGACCCAGTACTTC
>TRBV4-2|-|TRBD2|TRBJ2-3
CASSQVSGGRADTQYF
TGTGCCAGCAGCCAAGTTAGCGGGGGGCGGGCTGATACGCAGTATTTT
>TRBV11-2|-|-|TRBJ2-5
CASSLVRPGNEQYF
TGTGCCAGCAGCTTAGTTCGCCCGGGGAATGAGCAGTACTTC
>TRBV20-1|-|-|TRBJ2-3
CSARDSMVPDTQYF
TGCAGTGCTAGAGATTCTATGGTCCCAGATACGCAGTATTTT
>TRBV5-1|-|-|TRBJ1-3
CASSLAGDSHSGNTIYF
TGCGCCAGCAGCTTGGCCGGAGACAGTCACTCTGGAAACACCATATATTTT
>TRBV5-1|once|-|TRBJ1-2
CASSLVAQGDGYTF
TGCGCCAGCAGCTTGGTGGCACAGGGCGATGGCTACACCTTC
>TRBV12-3/TRBV12-4|-|TRBD1|TRBJ2-1
CASSFFGTGDNEQFF
TGTGCCAGCAGTTTTTTCGGGACAGGGGACAATGAGCAGTTCTTC
>TRBV20-1|-|-|TRBJ1-1
CSARFGREEAFF
TGCAGTGCTAGGTTCGGCAGGGAGGAAGCTTTCTTT
>TRBV5-6|-|-|TRBJ2-5
CANSQPGELQETQYF
TGTGCCAACAGCCAACCGGGCGAACTCCAAGAGACCCAGTACTTC
>TRBV29-1|-|-|TRBJ1-5
CSATGDSNQPQHF
TGCAGCGCCACGGGGGATAGCAATCAGCCCCAGCATTTT
>TRBV5-1|few|TRBD2|TRBJ2-1
CASSQTSGGANEQFF
TGCGCCAGCAGCCAGACTAGCGGGGGGGCAAATGAGCAGTTCTTC
>TRBV13|-|TRBD2|TRBJ2-5
CASSLRTSGVQETQYF
TGTGCCAGCAGCCTGAGGACTAGCGGTGTCCAAGAGACCCAGTACTTC
>TRBV20-1|once|TRBD2|TRBJ2-1
CSARRLAGDTYNEQFF
TGCAGTGCTCGACGACTAGCGGGGGATACCTACAATGAGCAGTTCTTC